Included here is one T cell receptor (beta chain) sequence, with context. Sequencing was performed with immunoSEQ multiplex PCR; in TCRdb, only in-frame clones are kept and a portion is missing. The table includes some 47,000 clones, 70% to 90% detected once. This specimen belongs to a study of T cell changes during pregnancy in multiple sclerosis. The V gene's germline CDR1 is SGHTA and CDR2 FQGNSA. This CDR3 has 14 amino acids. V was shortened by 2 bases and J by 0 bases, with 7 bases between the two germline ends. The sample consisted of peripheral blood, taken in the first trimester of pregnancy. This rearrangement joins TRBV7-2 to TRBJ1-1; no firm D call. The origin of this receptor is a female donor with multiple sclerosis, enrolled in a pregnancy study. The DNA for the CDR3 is TGTGCCAGCAGCTTACATCTATTGAACACTGAAGCTTTCTTT. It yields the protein CASSLHLLNTEAFF.